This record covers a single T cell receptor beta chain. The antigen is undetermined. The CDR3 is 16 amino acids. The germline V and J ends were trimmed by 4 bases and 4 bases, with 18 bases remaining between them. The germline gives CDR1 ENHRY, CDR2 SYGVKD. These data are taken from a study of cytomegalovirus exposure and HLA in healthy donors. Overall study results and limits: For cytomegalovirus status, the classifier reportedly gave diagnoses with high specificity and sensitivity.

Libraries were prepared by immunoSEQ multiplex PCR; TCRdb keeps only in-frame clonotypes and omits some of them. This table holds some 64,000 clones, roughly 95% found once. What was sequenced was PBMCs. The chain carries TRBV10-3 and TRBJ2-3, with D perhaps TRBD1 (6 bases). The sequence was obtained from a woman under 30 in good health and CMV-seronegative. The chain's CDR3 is CAISVPASRQADTQYF. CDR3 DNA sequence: TGTGCCATCAGTGTCCCAGCGTCACGACAGGCAGATACGCAGTATTTT.